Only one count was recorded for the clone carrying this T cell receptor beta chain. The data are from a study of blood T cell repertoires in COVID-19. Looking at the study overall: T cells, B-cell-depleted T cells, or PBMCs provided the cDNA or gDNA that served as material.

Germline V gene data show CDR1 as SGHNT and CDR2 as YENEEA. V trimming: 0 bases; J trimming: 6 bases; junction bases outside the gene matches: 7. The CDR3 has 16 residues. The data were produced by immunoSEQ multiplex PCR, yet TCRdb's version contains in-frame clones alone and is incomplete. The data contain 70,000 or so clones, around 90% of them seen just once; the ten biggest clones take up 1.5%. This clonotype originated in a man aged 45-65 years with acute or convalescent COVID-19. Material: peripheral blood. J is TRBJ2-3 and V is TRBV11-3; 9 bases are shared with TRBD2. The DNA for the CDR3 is TGTGCCAGCAGCTTAGACGGGCGGGGGGGCGATGATACGCAGTATTTT. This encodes CASSLDGRGGDDTQYF.